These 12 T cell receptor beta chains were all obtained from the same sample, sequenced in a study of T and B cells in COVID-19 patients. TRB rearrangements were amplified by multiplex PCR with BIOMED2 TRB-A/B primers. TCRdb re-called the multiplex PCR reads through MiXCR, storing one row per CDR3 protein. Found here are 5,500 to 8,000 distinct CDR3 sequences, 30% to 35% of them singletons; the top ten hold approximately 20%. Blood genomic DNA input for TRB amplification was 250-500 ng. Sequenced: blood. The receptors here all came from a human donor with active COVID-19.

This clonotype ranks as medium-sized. The CDR3 region is CSFAGTGGQETQYF. The CDR3 DNA follows: TGCAGCTTTGCCGGGACAGGGGGGCAAGAGACCCAGTACTTC. The gene calls are TRBV29-1 and TRBJ2-5; 11 bases align to TRBD1. J was trimmed by 2 bases and V by 8 bases; bases with no gene match: 7. CDR3 size: 14 residues. Germline V lookup: CDR1 SQVTM, CDR2 ANQGSEA.

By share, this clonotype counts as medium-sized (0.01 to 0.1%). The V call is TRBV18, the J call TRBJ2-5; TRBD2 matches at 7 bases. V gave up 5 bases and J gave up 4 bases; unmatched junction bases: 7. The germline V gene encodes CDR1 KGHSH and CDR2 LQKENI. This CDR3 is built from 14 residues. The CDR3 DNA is TGTGCCAGCTCATCGTACGGGGAGGGAGAGACCCAGTACTTC. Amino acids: CASSSYGEGETQYF.

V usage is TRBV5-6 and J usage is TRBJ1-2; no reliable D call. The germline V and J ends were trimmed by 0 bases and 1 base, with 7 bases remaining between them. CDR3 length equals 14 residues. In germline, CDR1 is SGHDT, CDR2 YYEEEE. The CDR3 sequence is CASSLDGGNYGYTF. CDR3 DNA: TGTGCCAGCAGCTTGGACGGCGGTAACTATGGCTACACCTTC.

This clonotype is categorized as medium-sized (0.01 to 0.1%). CDR3 loop: CASSERASPVEQYV. The CDR3 DNA reads TGTGCCAGCAGTGAGAGGGCCTCTCCCGTCGAGCAGTACGTC. The V call is TRBV6-1, the J call TRBJ2-7, with a possible D match to TRBD2 (5 bases). CDR3 size: 14 residues. Trimming stripped 3 bases from V and 6 bases from J, with 15 bases between. Germline lookup yields CDR1 MNHNS and CDR2 SASEGT.

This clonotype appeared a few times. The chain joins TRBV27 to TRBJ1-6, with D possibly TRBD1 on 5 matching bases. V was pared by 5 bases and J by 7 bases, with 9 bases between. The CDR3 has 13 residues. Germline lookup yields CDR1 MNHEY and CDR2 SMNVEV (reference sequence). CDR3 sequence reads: CASSTRGNSPLHF. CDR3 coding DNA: TGTGCCAGCAGTACGCGGGGGAATTCACCCCTCCACTTT.

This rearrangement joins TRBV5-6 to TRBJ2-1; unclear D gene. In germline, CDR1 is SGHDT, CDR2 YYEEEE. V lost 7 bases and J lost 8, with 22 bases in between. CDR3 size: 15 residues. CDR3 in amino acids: CASSATDRIWDEQFF. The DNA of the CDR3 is TGTGCCAGCTCAGCTACCGACCGGATATGGGATGAGCAGTTCTTC.

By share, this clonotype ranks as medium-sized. This chain's CDR3 is CASSMRQNEQYF. CDR3 coding DNA: TGTGCCAGTAGTATGAGACAGAACGAGCAGTACTTC. The chain carries TRBV19 and TRBJ2-7, with a weak D call TRBD1 (5 bases). V dropped 3 bases and J dropped 5 bases, with 8 bases sitting between them. From germline, CDR1 is LNHDA and CDR2 SQIVND (reference sequence). CDR3 length: 12 amino acids.

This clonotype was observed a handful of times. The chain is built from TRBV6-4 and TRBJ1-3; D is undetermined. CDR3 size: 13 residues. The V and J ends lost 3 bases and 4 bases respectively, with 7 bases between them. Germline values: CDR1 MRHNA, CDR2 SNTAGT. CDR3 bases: TGTGCCAGCAGTGAAACTGCCGGAAACACCATATATTTT. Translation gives CASSETAGNTIYF.

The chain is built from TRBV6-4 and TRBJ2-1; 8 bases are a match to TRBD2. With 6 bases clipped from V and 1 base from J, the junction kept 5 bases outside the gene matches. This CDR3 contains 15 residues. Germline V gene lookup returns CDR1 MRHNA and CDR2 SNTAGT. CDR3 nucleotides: TGTGCCAGCAGGGCCACTAGCGGTTCCTACAATGAGCAGTTCTTC. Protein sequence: CASRATSGSYNEQFF.

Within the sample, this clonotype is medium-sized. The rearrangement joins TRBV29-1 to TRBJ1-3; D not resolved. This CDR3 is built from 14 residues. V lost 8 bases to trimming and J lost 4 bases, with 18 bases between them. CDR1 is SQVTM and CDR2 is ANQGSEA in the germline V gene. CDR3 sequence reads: CSPFGFLEGNTIYF. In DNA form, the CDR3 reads TGCAGCCCCTTCGGATTCCTGGAGGGAAACACCATATATTTT.

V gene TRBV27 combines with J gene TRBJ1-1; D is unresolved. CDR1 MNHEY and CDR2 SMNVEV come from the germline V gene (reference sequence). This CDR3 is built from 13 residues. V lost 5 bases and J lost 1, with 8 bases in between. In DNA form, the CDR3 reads TGTGCCAGCAGTCACCGGCCGAACACTGAAGCTTTCTTT. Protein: CASSHRPNTEAFF.

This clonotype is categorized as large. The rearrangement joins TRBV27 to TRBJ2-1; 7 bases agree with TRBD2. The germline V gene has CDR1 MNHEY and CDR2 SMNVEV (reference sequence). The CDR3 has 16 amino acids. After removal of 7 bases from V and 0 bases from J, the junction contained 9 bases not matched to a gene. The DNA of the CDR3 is TGTGCCAGCACAAAGGGAGGGCGGAGCTCCTACAATGAGCAGTTCTTC. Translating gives CASTKGGRSSYNEQFF.